The T cell receptor beta chain under discussion was sequenced for a study of human T cells and chemical hapten exposure. The library put unique molecular identifiers onto individual cDNA molecules. TCRdb reprocessed the RACE reads via MiXCR and lists one record per CDR3 protein. The sample lists around 47,000 distinct CDR3 sequences; 3.7% were seen once. This CDR3 is 16 amino acids long. With 3 bases clipped from V and 3 bases from J, the junction kept 10 bases outside the gene matches. Germline loops: CDR1 LGHNA, CDR2 YNFKEQ. As for time point: healthy volunteer bleed at 6 weeks. Total RNA extraction was carried out from unfractionated whole blood. In this sample, this clonotype turned up many times.

The specimen was whole blood. The receptor comes from a human donor in good health. Some clones in this sample may be carry-over from other donors' samples. The J gene is TRBJ2-5, the V gene TRBV4-2, with TRBD2 matching over 7 bases. CDR3 sequence reads: CASSHYDGGNEETQYF. The CDR3 nucleotides read TGTGCCAGCAGCCATTACGACGGGGGGAATGAAGAGACCCAGTACTTC.